One sample yielded the 2 T cell receptor beta chains listed below, sequenced in a study of sequential checkpoint blockade in melanoma. TCRdb's table, derived via immunoSEQ multiplex PCR, lists solely in-frame clones and lacks some. The sample lists about 900 clones; approximately 20% were seen once. Treatment defined: randomized to nivolumab then ipilimumab (arm A) or the reverse (arm B). This sample comprised tumor tissue (inferred from file names), obtained from a patient given nivolumab and ipilimumab in sequence. These receptors were obtained from a human donor with melanoma.

This clone is categorized as medium-sized. V usage is TRBV11-3 and J usage is TRBJ1-1, with 8 nucleotides matching TRBD1. The CDR3 is 14 amino acids. J was trimmed by 3 bases and V by 5 bases; bases with no gene match: 5. Germline CDR1 and CDR2: SGHNT and YENEEA. The CDR3 here is CASSLGQGHTEAFF. The CDR3 bases are TGTGCCAGCAGCCTTGGACAGGGACACACTGAAGCTTTCTTT.

This clone was counted a few times. This rearrangement joins TRBV6-8 to TRBJ2-6; D unresolved. V was trimmed by 0 bases and J by 5 bases, leaving 14 bases between them. The CDR3 sequence is 17 residues long. Germline values: CDR1 MNHGY, CDR2 SAAAGT. In DNA form, the CDR3 reads TGTGCCAGCAGTTACTCGATGCGGACGCCAAGGGCCAACGTCCTGACTTTC. Translated: CASSYSMRTPRANVLTF.